The next 15 T cell receptor beta chains were all read from a single sample in a study of blood T cell repertoires in COVID-19. The table came from immunoSEQ multiplex PCR; TCRdb's copy has only in-frame clones and leaves some out. The repertoire has 130,000 or so clones, around 83% of them found once; the top ten carry 8.2%. Source material: peripheral blood. Receptors were obtained from an older woman with acute or convalescent COVID-19.

This chain joins TRBV28 and TRBJ1-2; no firm D call. The CDR3 length is 11 residues. CDR1 and CDR2 from the germline V gene are MDHEN and SYDVKM. V lost 6 bases and J 4 bases, leaving 6 bases between the germline ends. The CDR3: CASSPGYGYTF. As DNA, the CDR3 is TGTGCCAGCAGCCCCGGCTATGGCTACACCTTC.

This clone has just one count. The chain carries TRBV7-2 and TRBJ2-5, with 11 bases matching TRBD2. CDR1 is SGHTA, CDR2 FQGNSA, per germline. Trimming cost V 1 base and J 2 bases; bases outside gene matches: 12. CDR3 length: 19 amino acids. The chain's CDR3 is CASSLVGGTGTSGQETQYF. CDR3 bases: TGTGCCAGCAGCTTAGTTGGGGGAACCGGGACTAGCGGACAAGAGACCCAGTACTTC.

The J gene is TRBJ1-5, the V gene TRBV29-1; TRBD1 might be the D (5 bases). The germline gives CDR1 SQVTM, CDR2 ANQGSEA. Trimming shortened V by 1 base and J by 6 bases, and 10 bases separated the two germline ends. This CDR3 has 13 residues. The CDR3, as DNA: TGCAGCGTTGAAGTAGGGGAGGGTCAGCCCCAGCATTTT. Protein product: CSVEVGEGQPQHF.

CDR3 nucleotides: TGTGCCAGCAGCTCCACTCGGGTCCTAGCGGGGTCCAATGAGCAGTTCTTC. Its translation is CASSSTRVLAGSNEQFF. V gene TRBV3-1 (or the pseudogene TRBV3-2) combines with J gene TRBJ2-1, with TRBD2 identical over 9 bases. The V gene's germline CDR1 is LGHDT and CDR2 YNNKEL (reference sequence). The CDR3 extends over 17 amino acids. V gave up 5 bases and J gave up 6 bases; unmatched junction bases: 14.

The chain recombines TRBV10-3 with TRBJ2-1; 10 nucleotides match TRBD2. There are 15 residues in the CDR3. Per the germline V gene, CDR1 is ENHRY and CDR2 is SYGVKD. V trimming: 7 bases; J trimming: 8 bases; junction bases outside the gene matches: 11. CDR3 in amino acids: CAIKISGGLSDEQFF. CDR3 nucleotides: TGTGCCATCAAAATTAGCGGGGGGTTGAGCGATGAGCAGTTCTTC.

The rearrangement joins TRBV19 to TRBJ1-1; D perhaps matches TRBD1 (5 bases). This CDR3 is built from 14 residues. CDR1 and CDR2 (germline): LNHDA, SQIVND (reference sequence). V was shortened by 6 bases and J by 1 base, with 12 bases between the two germline ends. The CDR3 nucleotides read TGTGCCAGTAGAGGGGAGGGAGGGAACACTGAAGCTTTCTTT. This gives the protein CASRGEGGNTEAFF.

The chain employs TRBV5-8 and TRBJ2-5, with 8 nucleotides matching TRBD2. The CDR3 contains 14 residues. J lost 3 bases, V lost 2 bases, and 3 bases had no gene match. Germline V CDR1 and CDR2: SGHTS, YDEGEE. The CDR3 here is CASSFETSEETQYF. DNA for the CDR3: TGTGCCAGCAGCTTTGAGACTAGCGAAGAGACCCAGTACTTC.

Of note for this clone: An end of the junction differs from the germline gene, which may be a read error. The J gene is TRBJ2-3, the V gene TRBV7-7; TRBD2 matches 10 bases. CDR1 is SSHAT and CDR2 is FNYEAQ in the germline V gene (reference sequence). The CDR3 contains 17 residues. CDR3 in amino acids: CASSSTLAGASTDTQYF. In nucleotides, the CDR3 is TGTGCTAGCAGCTCCACCCTAGCGGGGGCCAGCACAGATACGCAGTATTTT.

The CDR3: CASSQDWSGDGNQPQHF. The CDR3 DNA is TGCGCCAGCAGCCAAGATTGGTCGGGGGATGGCAATCAGCCCCAGCATTTT. The V gene is TRBV4-1, the J gene TRBJ1-5; D is possibly TRBD1 (5 bases). Germline V gene data show CDR1 as MGHRA and CDR2 as YSYEKL. The CDR3 has 17 amino acids. Trimming took off 0 bases at V and 2 bases at J, with 14 bases between the two ends.

V usage is TRBV18 and J usage is TRBJ1-1; 8 nucleotides agree with TRBD1. Germline CDR1 is KGHSH and CDR2 is LQKENI. CDR3 length equals 14 residues. The V gene end was trimmed by 1 base and the J gene end by 7 bases; junction bases not matched to a gene: 5. CDR3 sequence reads: CASSPRQGFGEAFF. CDR3 nucleotides: TGTGCCAGCTCACCACGACAGGGGTTCGGTGAAGCTTTCTTT.

The chain links TRBV5-4 to TRBJ2-1, with 10 bases aligning to TRBD2. J lost 8 bases, V lost 0 bases, and 11 bases had no gene match. Germline CDR1 is SGHNT and CDR2 is YYREEE (reference sequence). CDR3 size: 17 residues. CDR3 coding DNA: TGTGCCAGCAGCTTGGCGGTGAGGAGCGGGGGGGGAGATGAGCAGTTCTTC. Its protein is CASSLAVRSGGGDEQFF.

In its sample, this clone was seen once. This sequence joins TRBV11-3 and TRBJ2-5; TRBD2 might be the D (6 bases). Trimming shortened V by 1 base and J by 2 bases, and 20 bases separated the two germline ends. Germline CDR1 reads SGHNT; CDR2 reads YENEEA. The CDR3 loop spans 18 amino acids. The CDR3 protein is CASSLVVSPGGSQETQYF. CDR3 bases: TGTGCCAGCAGCTTAGTTGTTTCCCCCGGGGGTTCGCAAGAGACCCAGTACTTC.

J is TRBJ1-2 and V is TRBV6-5, with 8 bases aligning to TRBD1. The CDR3 has 13 amino acids. The J segment lost 5 bases and the V segment lost 6 bases, leaving 5 bases of the junction unmatched. Germline CDR1 is MNHEY and CDR2 is SVGAGI. CDR3 nucleotide sequence: TGTGCCAGCAGAGAGGGACAGGCGTATGGCTACACCTTC. This sequence encodes CASREGQAYGYTF.

This chain uses TRBV6-2 or TRBV6-3 with TRBJ2-3; D is uncertain. This CDR3 has 16 residues. Trimming pared 2 bases from V and 5 bases from J, leaving 17 bases between. CDR1 and CDR2 (germline): MNHEY, SVGEGT. The DNA of the CDR3 is TGTGCCAGCAGTTACGTAGGCTACCGGTCGGGAGATACGCAGTATTTT. Translation gives CASSYVGYRSGDTQYF.

V and J are TRBV6-6 and TRBJ2-1; tentative D call: TRBD1 (6 bases). The ends were cut back, 0 bases at V and 5 bases at J, with 8 bases in the middle. Germline V gene lookup returns CDR1 MNHNY and CDR2 SVGAGI (reference sequence). There are 14 residues in the CDR3. The CDR3 region is CASSYSKGDNEQFF. The CDR3 DNA reads as TGTGCCAGCAGTTACTCGAAGGGGGACAATGAGCAGTTCTTC.